The 12 T cell receptor beta chains below all came from one sample that was sequenced in a study of blood T cells in healthy people across ages. A J-beta primer mix and a sample-barcoded 5' primer were used in a second PCR of roughly 7 to 12 cycles. TCRdb used MiXCR to reprocess the 5' RACE reads, holding one entry per CDR3 protein. This sample has about 970,000 distinct CDR3 sequences, with approximately 50% found just once. The sample comprised blood. The source of these receptors is a woman in her fifties or sixties in good health.

The V call is TRBV24-1, the J call TRBJ1-2; 7 bases match TRBD1. CDR1 is KGHDR and CDR2 is SFDVKD in the germline V gene. With 5 bases clipped from V and 6 bases from J, the junction kept 5 bases outside the gene matches. The CDR3 is made up of 13 amino acids. DNA for the CDR3: TGTGCCACCAGTGCTGAGACAGGGAATGGCTACACCTTC. Protein sequence: CATSAETGNGYTF.

The V gene is TRBV6-6, the J gene TRBJ1-2; D is undetermined. The CDR3 is 16 residues long. The V gene lost 2 bases and the J gene lost 8 bases, with 21 bases spanning the gap. Germline-derived CDR1 and CDR2 are MNHNY and SVGAGI (reference sequence). CDR3 DNA: TGTGCCAGCAGTTACGTTGGACCCGTCGATGGTGAGGGCTACACCTTC. Translation: CASSYVGPVDGEGYTF.

This sequence joins TRBV12-3 or TRBV12-4 and TRBJ2-7; D uncertain. V was trimmed by 9 bases and J by 7 bases, leaving 28 bases between them. The CDR3 totals 16 residues. The CDR3 is CASGSSVGLASAEQYF. The CDR3 nucleotides read TGTGCCAGTGGTTCATCTGTGGGTTTAGCTAGTGCTGAGCAGTACTTC.

The chain's CDR3 is CASSYPSGWYGYTF. The DNA for the CDR3 is TGTGCCAGCAGTTACCCGTCGGGGTGGTATGGCTACACCTTC. The chain is built from TRBV6-2 or TRBV6-3 and TRBJ1-2, with D uncertain. The CDR3 totals 14 residues. The V end was cut by 2 bases, the J end by 5 bases, with 12 bases between. The V gene's germline CDR1 is MNHEY and CDR2 SVGEGT.

This clonotype was seen repeatedly, ten times or more. The CDR3 coding sequence is TGCAGCGGAGCGGGCTCCATGGGGGAGACCCAGTACTTC. Its protein product is CSGAGSMGETQYF. The gene calls are TRBV29-1 and TRBJ2-5, with D possibly being TRBD2 (6 bases). V lost 7 bases and J 5 bases, leaving 17 bases between the germline ends. CDR1 and CDR2 from the germline V gene are SQVTM and ANQGSEA. The CDR3 loop spans 13 amino acids.

V usage is TRBV7-6 and J usage is TRBJ2-3; possibly TRBD2 for D (5 bases). The CDR3 extends over 14 amino acids. The germline V gene encodes CDR1 SGHVS and CDR2 FNYEAQ. V was trimmed by 5 bases and J by 9 bases, leaving 18 bases between them. CDR3 bases: TGTGCCAGCAGCCCCCGGGGTGAGTTCCGAACGCAGTATTTT. Its protein is CASSPRGEFRTQYF.

The rearrangement uses TRBV4-1 and TRBJ1-5, with a possible D match to TRBD1 (5 bases). Trimming pared 3 bases from V and 2 bases from J, leaving 11 bases between. Per the germline V gene, CDR1 is MGHRA and CDR2 is YSYEKL. The CDR3 extends over 15 amino acids. CDR3 amino acids: CASSQPWGGNQPQHF. CDR3 nucleotides: TGCGCCAGCAGCCAGCCGTGGGGGGGCAATCAGCCCCAGCATTTT.

This clonotype was counted only a few times. This chain connects TRBV6-1 to TRBJ1-5; the match to TRBD1 covers 8 bases. V lost 5 bases, J lost 4 bases, and 7 bases stayed unmatched. The CDR3 sequence is 15 residues long. CDR1 and CDR2 (germline): MNHNS, SASEGT. CDR3 nucleotide sequence: TGTGCCAGCAGTCCTCGGGACAGGCTAAATCAGCCCCAGCATTTT. Translation gives CASSPRDRLNQPQHF.

This clonotype was detected many times. The chain carries TRBV27 and TRBJ1-6, with a weak D call TRBD1 (6 bases). Trimming took off 3 bases at V and 7 bases at J, with 19 bases between the two ends. This CDR3 comprises 17 residues. The germline CDR1 and CDR2 sequences are MNHEY and SMNVEV (reference sequence). The CDR3 nucleotides read TGTGCCAGCAGTTTTAACCCGCCGGGGGCAGGAAATTCACCCCTCCACTTT. Translated, it gives CASSFNPPGAGNSPLHF.

This rearrangement joins TRBV30 to TRBJ2-3, with no clear D. The CDR3 contains 14 residues. The germline CDR1 and CDR2 sequences are GTSNPN and SVGIG (reference sequence). V dropped 3 bases and J dropped 8 bases, with 18 bases sitting between them. Written as DNA, the CDR3 is TGTGCCTGGAGCAATACGGTTTCCACCGGTACGCAGTATTTT. Its translation is CAWSNTVSTGTQYF.

This chain uses TRBV10-3 with TRBJ2-7; 8 bases line up with TRBD1. CDR1 ENHRY and CDR2 SYGVKD come from the germline V gene. The CDR3 covers 20 residues. Unmatched junction bases numbered 24, after V lost 4 bases and J lost 4 bases. CDR3 residues: CAISARKPSSGTGRIYEQYF. In DNA form, the CDR3 reads TGTGCCATCAGTGCTCGTAAGCCGTCCTCCGGGACAGGCCGCATTTACGAGCAGTACTTC.

There are a few counts of this clonotype. The chain carries TRBV7-3 and TRBJ1-6; perhaps TRBD1 as D (5 bases). V shed 5 bases and J shed 6 bases, with 17 bases lying between them. The CDR3 sequence is 16 residues long. In germline, CDR1 is SGHTA, CDR2 FQGTGA. CDR3 loop: CASSPRGGGGNSPLHF. CDR3 coding DNA: TGTGCCAGCAGCCCGCGTGGGGGGGGAGGTAATTCACCCCTCCACTTT.